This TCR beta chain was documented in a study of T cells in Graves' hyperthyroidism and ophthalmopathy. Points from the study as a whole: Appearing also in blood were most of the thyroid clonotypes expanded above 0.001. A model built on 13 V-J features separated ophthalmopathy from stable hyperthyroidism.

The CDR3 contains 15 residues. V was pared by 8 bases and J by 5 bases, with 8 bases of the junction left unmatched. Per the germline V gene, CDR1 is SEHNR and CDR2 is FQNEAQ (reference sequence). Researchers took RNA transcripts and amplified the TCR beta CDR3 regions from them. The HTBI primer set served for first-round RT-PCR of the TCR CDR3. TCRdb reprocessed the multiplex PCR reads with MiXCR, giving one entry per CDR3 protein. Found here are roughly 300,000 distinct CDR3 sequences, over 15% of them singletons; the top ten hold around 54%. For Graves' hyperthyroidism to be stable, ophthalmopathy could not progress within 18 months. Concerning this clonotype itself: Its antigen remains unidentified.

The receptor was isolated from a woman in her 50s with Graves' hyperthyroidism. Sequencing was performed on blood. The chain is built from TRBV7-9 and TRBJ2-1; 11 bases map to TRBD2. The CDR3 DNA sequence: TGTGCCAGCTTGAGGGTAGCGGGAGGGCACAATGAGCAGTTCTTC. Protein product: CASLRVAGGHNEQFF.